This T cell receptor beta chain was sequenced in a study of blood T cell repertoires in COVID-19. Study in general: Spain, Italy and the United States supplied samples that represented acute and convalescent COVID-19.

TCRdb's table, derived via immunoSEQ multiplex PCR, lists solely in-frame clones and lacks some. The table records about 70,000 clones, roughly 84% of them present only once. Trimming at V came to 3 bases and at J to 0 bases, leaving 4 bases not matched to a gene. This CDR3 spans 15 amino acids. CDR1 and CDR2 (germline): SEHNR, FQNEAQ (reference sequence). The chain employs TRBV7-9 and TRBJ1-1, with 7 bases that match TRBD1. This clonotype was obtained from a woman younger than 30 with acute or convalescent COVID-19. Sequencing input: peripheral blood. The CDR3 coding sequence is TGTGCCAGCAGCTTCGGGACAGCCATGAACACTGAAGCTTTCTTT. Residues: CASSFGTAMNTEAFF.